This T cell receptor (beta chain) appears in the sequencing data of a study of TIL therapy for anti-PD-1-resistant metastatic lung cancer. Trimming at V came to 3 bases and at J to 0 bases, leaving 6 bases not matched to a gene. This CDR3 comprises 17 residues. CDR1 is SGHRS and CDR2 is YFSETQ in the germline V gene. Time point: pre-treatment sample, taken before nivolumab and TIL therapy. The libraries were made with immunoSEQ v3. Using immunoSEQ multiplex PCR, the repertoire was profiled, and TCRdb retains in-frame clones only, with some absent. The data show about 50,000 clones, with 65% to 80% seen just once and about 5% held by the top ten.

Sequenced material: blood, taken at baseline. V gene TRBV5-1 combines with J gene TRBJ2-6; 7 bases fit TRBD1. The sequence derives from a woman aged 30 to 85 with non-small cell lung cancer. CDR3: CASSWGQNSSGANVLTF. As DNA, the CDR3 is TGCGCCAGCAGCTGGGGACAGAATAGCTCTGGGGCCAACGTCCTGACTTTC.